Given below is one T cell receptor beta chain in context. Its antigen remains unknown. This entry is derived from a study of PD-1 blockade in classical Hodgkin lymphoma. Findings of the study overall: Diminished baseline TCR diversity has been reported in newly diagnosed patients relative to healthy donors. Causes of the repertoire differences remain undefined, possibly disease activity or prior therapy.

The repertoire was sequenced with immunoSEQ multiplex PCR; TCRdb's copy has only in-frame clones and lacks some. The sample holds tens of thousands of clones, roughly nine tenths seen once. The V segment lost 8 bases and the J segment 8 bases; nucleotides outside the gene matches: 5. The CDR3 runs to 12 residues. Germline CDR1 and CDR2: MNHNY and SVGAGI (reference sequence). Time point of the sample: newly diagnosed, previously untreated cHL patient sample. CD4+ T cells were purified from thawed PBMCs by magnetic negative selection. PBMCs from patients with newly diagnosed, untreated classical Hodgkin lymphoma served as a comparison group for the relapsed/refractory trial patients.

The receptor was derived from a human donor with classical Hodgkin lymphoma. Specimen: CD4+ T cells from blood. The genes are TRBV6-6 and TRBJ1-4, with 7 bases identical to TRBD1. The CDR3 here is CASAAGGEKLFF. For the CDR3, the DNA is TGTGCCAGCGCGGCAGGGGGGGAAAAACTGTTTTTT.